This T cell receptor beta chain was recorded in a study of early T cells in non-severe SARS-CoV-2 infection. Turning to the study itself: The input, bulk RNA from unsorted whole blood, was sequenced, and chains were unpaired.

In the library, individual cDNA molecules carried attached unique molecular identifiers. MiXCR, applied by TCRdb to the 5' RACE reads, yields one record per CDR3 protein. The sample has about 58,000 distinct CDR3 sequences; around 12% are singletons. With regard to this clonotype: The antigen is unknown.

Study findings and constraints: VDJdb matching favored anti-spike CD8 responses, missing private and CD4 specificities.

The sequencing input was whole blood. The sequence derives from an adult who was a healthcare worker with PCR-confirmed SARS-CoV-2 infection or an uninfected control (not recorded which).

The CDR3 sequence is CASRRDLGTKNIQYF. Here the CDR3 DNA reads TGTGCCAGCAGACGGGACCTCGGGACCAAAAACATTCAGTACTTC. The chain joins TRBV2 to TRBJ2-4, with D possibly called TRBD1 or TRBD2 (5 bases each). Germline CDR1 is SNHLY and CDR2 is FYNNEI. The ends were cut back, 6 bases at V and 2 bases at J, with 14 bases in the middle. The CDR3 runs 15 residues.